The TCR beta chain described here comes from a study of T cells in localized non-small cell lung cancer. Study results and caveats: Uninvolved adjacent lung showed peak T cell clonality, exceeding tumor. Sequencing was restricted to one tumor region; therefore, heterogeneity remains possible. Higher blood T cell density went with longer overall survival.

Turning to this clone: Its specificity is unknown.

The protocol was immunoSEQ multiplex PCR, while the TCRdb copy is restricted to in-frame clones and leaves out a portion. Seen here are around 64,000 clones, roughly 79% observed once, and the top ten hold around 4.6%. The CDR3 totals 14 residues. Germline CDR1 and CDR2: MGHDK and SYGVNS. Trimming shortened V by 2 bases and J by 4 bases, and 11 bases separated the two germline ends. The starting material was PBMCs, obtained before any cancer treatment. This receptor was taken from a man aged 40 to 70 with stage II lung adenocarcinoma. The chain carries TRBV25-1 and TRBJ2-5, with D perhaps TRBD2 (5 bases). CDR3 protein: CASSEVGGRETQYF. In nucleotides, the CDR3 is TGTGCCAGCAGTGAAGTCGGCGGGCGAGAGACCCAGTACTTC.